Below, 20 T cell receptor beta chains from the same sample are listed, as sequenced in a study of blood T cell repertoires in COVID-19. The protocol was immunoSEQ multiplex PCR, while the TCRdb copy is restricted to in-frame clones and leaves out a portion. The sample lists 250,000 to 300,000 clones, 88% occurring once. Sequencing input: peripheral blood. These receptors came from a woman aged 25 to 45 with COVID-19, enrolled during active disease.

The gene calls are TRBV4-1 and TRBJ2-1; 7 bases fit TRBD1. The germline V gene encodes CDR1 MGHRA and CDR2 YSYEKL. This CDR3 has 15 amino acids. The J segment lost 4 bases and the V segment lost 1 base, leaving 4 bases of the junction unmatched. CDR3 loop: CASSQVGDSYNEQFF. CDR3 DNA sequence: TGCGCCAGCAGCCAAGTAGGGGACAGTTACAATGAGCAGTTCTTC.

This chain links TRBV7-2 with TRBJ1-3, with TRBD1 as a possible D gene (6 bases). CDR1 and CDR2 (germline): SGHTA, FQGNSA. Trimming removed 7 bases at V and 0 bases at J, with 10 bases between. The CDR3 sequence is 14 residues long. The CDR3 DNA reads as TGTGCCAGCACCCCACAGGGCTCTGGAAACACCATATATTTT. Translation gives CASTPQGSGNTIYF. Full variable domain (rest looked up from reference TRBV7-2 and TRBJ1-3): GAGVSQSPSNKVTEKGKDVELRCDPISGHTALYWYRQSLGQGLEFLIYFQGNSAPDKSGLPSDRFSAERTGGSVSTLTIQRTQQEDSAVYLCASTPQGSGNTIYFGEGSWLTVV.

This sequence joins TRBV7-8 and TRBJ2-7; maybe TRBD1 (5 bases). CDR1 and CDR2 (germline): SGHVS, FQNEAQ. The CDR3 spans 15 residues. V lost 5 bases, J lost 3 bases, and 17 bases lay in between. The CDR3 here is CASSQTAVDYYEQYF. CDR3 sequence (DNA): TGTGCCAGCAGCCAGACAGCCGTCGATTACTACGAGCAGTACTTC.

The chain employs TRBV10-3 and TRBJ2-2, with 7 bases matching TRBD1. Germline CDR1 and CDR2: ENHRY and SYGVKD. After removal of 0 bases from V and 2 bases from J, the junction contained 9 bases not matched to a gene. CDR3 length equals 18 residues. CDR3 bases: TGTGCCATCAGTGAGTCGAGAACAGGGGTCCCCAACACCGGGGAGCTGTTTTTT. Protein sequence: CAISESRTGVPNTGELFF.

The chain has TRBV27 and TRBJ1-2; D remains ambiguous. The CDR3 length is 15 residues. V shed 3 bases and J shed 4 bases, with 15 bases lying between them. Germline V lookup: CDR1 MNHEY, CDR2 SMNVEV (reference sequence). The CDR3 sequence is CASSFRTGTGYGYTF. In DNA, the CDR3 is TGTGCCAGCAGTTTCCGTACGGGTACGGGCTATGGCTACACCTTC.

The chain couples TRBV2 to TRBJ2-7; TRBD1 agrees at 10 bases. Germline V gives CDR1 SNHLY, CDR2 FYNNEI. V gave up 8 bases and J gave up 5 bases; unmatched junction bases: 9. The CDR3 totals 14 residues. The CDR3 bases are TGTGCCAGCGCCAGACAGGGGGCAAGGAACGAGCAGTACTTC. It is translated as CASARQGARNEQYF.

CDR3 in amino acids: CASGPGQGARNEQFF. The CDR3 nucleotides read TGTGCTAGTGGCCCAGGACAGGGGGCGCGAAATGAGCAGTTCTTC. V and J are TRBV12-5 and TRBJ2-1; 11 bases are a match to TRBD1. CDR1 is LGHNT, CDR2 FRNRAP, per germline. The CDR3 is made up of 15 amino acids. The junction had 8 bases not matched to a gene; V was cut back by 6 bases and J by 7 bases.

The V and J genes are TRBV2 and TRBJ1-5; TRBD1 might be the D (5 bases). Germline V gene sequence: CDR1 SNHLY, CDR2 FYNNEI. Trimming pared 4 bases from V and 4 bases from J, leaving 14 bases between. The CDR3 has 15 residues. Written as DNA, the CDR3 is TGTGCCAGCAGTGCGCAGGGTATGGGAAATCAGCCCCAGCATTTT. This codes for CASSAQGMGNQPQHF.

This clone appeared a single time. The chain is built from TRBV5-1 and TRBJ2-7, with TRBD2 as a possible D gene (5 bases). Germline V gene sequence: CDR1 SGHRS, CDR2 YFSETQ. Trimming cost V 0 bases and J 2 bases, with 6 bases left between them. This CDR3 has 13 residues. The CDR3 protein is CASSLERTYEQYF. The CDR3, as DNA: TGCGCCAGCAGCTTGGAGCGGACCTACGAGCAGTACTTC.

This rearrangement joins TRBV5-1 to TRBJ2-7; D is perhaps TRBD2 (6 bases). The CDR3 is 13 residues long. V was clipped by 4 bases and J by 1 base, with 9 bases between them. Germline loops: CDR1 SGHRS, CDR2 YFSETQ. This CDR3 is CASSAGNSYEQYF. The CDR3 nucleotides are TGCGCCAGCAGCGCGGGAAATTCCTACGAGCAGTACTTC.

The chain links TRBV4-1 to TRBJ2-7; tentatively, D is TRBD1 (5 bases). The germline V gene encodes CDR1 MGHRA and CDR2 YSYEKL. The germline V and J ends were trimmed by 5 bases and 3 bases, with 11 bases remaining between them. CDR3 length equals 13 residues. The CDR3 loop reads CASSGAGGYEQYF. The CDR3 DNA follows: TGCGCCAGCAGCGGGGCAGGCGGCTACGAGCAGTACTTC.

This clone was recorded only once. V usage is TRBV6-1 and J usage is TRBJ2-1; 8 positions match TRBD2. The ends lost 0 bases at V and 7 bases at J; junction bases unmatched: 14. Germline CDR1 is MNHNS and CDR2 is SASEGT. The CDR3 is made up of 18 amino acids. The CDR3 nucleotides read TGTGCCAGCAGTGAAGCAAGATTCGGCGGGGGGCCTCGAAATGAGCAGTTCTTC. Its protein product is CASSEARFGGGPRNEQFF.

The chain carries TRBV19 and TRBJ1-1; weak D call: TRBD1 (5 bases). CDR1 is LNHDA, CDR2 SQIVND, per germline (reference sequence). V shed 6 bases and J shed 4 bases, with 9 bases lying between them. The CDR3 loop spans 12 amino acids. The CDR3 is CASSQGVTEAFF. In DNA, the CDR3 is TGTGCCAGTAGCCAAGGGGTCACTGAAGCTTTCTTT.

The chain carries TRBV5-1 and TRBJ2-7; TRBD2 matches at 10 bases. Germline V gene lookup returns CDR1 SGHRS and CDR2 YFSETQ. After removal of 3 bases from V and 3 bases from J, the junction contained 3 bases not matched to a gene. The CDR3 extends over 14 amino acids. CDR3 sequence reads: CASSSGTSDYEQYF. CDR3 DNA: TGCGCCAGCAGCTCCGGGACTAGCGACTACGAGCAGTACTTC.

The chain recombines TRBV19 with TRBJ2-1, with 7 positions matching TRBD2. This CDR3 has 17 residues. After removal of 6 bases from V and 1 base from J, the junction contained 12 bases not matched to a gene. Germline V CDR1 and CDR2: LNHDA, SQIVND (reference sequence). The CDR3 region is CASSQIMRRGSYNEQFF. The CDR3 DNA follows: TGTGCCAGTAGCCAGATAATGAGGCGGGGGTCCTACAATGAGCAGTTCTTC.

The chain uses TRBV6-1 and TRBJ1-5; 9 bases fit TRBD1. Trimming removed 6 bases from V and 7 bases from J; junction bases left unmatched: 13. From germline, CDR1 is MNHNS and CDR2 SASEGT. The CDR3 length is 16 residues. This chain's CDR3 is CASREQGANPSQPQHF. CDR3 bases: TGTGCCAGCAGGGAACAGGGGGCCAATCCATCACAGCCCCAGCATTTT.

The chain employs TRBV2 and TRBJ2-7; a weak D match, TRBD2 (5 bases). Deletions cut 6 bases from V and 2 bases from J, with 14 bases between. The length of the CDR3 is 14 residues. Germline CDR1 reads SNHLY; CDR2 reads FYNNEI. The CDR3 region is CASRGWTSPYEQYF. The DNA of the CDR3 is TGTGCCAGCAGGGGTTGGACTTCTCCCTACGAGCAGTACTTC.

J is TRBJ2-2 and V is TRBV7-3; 9 bases are a match to TRBD2. The germline gives CDR1 SGHTA, CDR2 FQGTGA. The CDR3 length is 17 residues. V gave up 4 bases and J gave up 7 bases; unmatched junction bases: 13. The CDR3 nucleotides read TGTGCCAGCAGCTGGGGGCCGGGACTAGCTAAAGGCGGGGAGCTGTTTTTT. Its protein is CASSWGPGLAKGGELFF.

The chain joins TRBV24-1 to TRBJ2-3, with D hard to call. Trimming cost V 2 bases and J 8 bases, with 10 bases left between them. The length of the CDR3 is 13 residues. In germline, CDR1 is KGHDR, CDR2 SFDVKD. CDR3 protein: CATSDSQFGTQYF. CDR3 DNA: TGTGCCACCAGTGATTCTCAGTTTGGTACGCAGTATTTT.

This chain connects TRBV7-9 to TRBJ1-1, with 12 bases identical to TRBD1. CDR3 length: 15 residues. Trimming removed 7 bases from V and 6 bases from J; junction bases left unmatched: 9. Germline CDR1 SEHNR, CDR2 FQNEAQ (reference sequence). The CDR3 nucleotides are TGTGCCAGCAACGCCCCGGGACAGGGGGCCGCTGAAGCTTTCTTT. It codes for CASNAPGQGAAEAFF.